This TCR beta chain was sequenced during a study of monozygotic twins with inflammatory bowel disease (dated by TCRdb to the late 2010s). Background on the whole study: The complete study included approximately 28 monozygotic twin pairs: 19 IBD-discordant Danish pairs and nine German pairs, of which four were IBD-concordant and five were IBD-discordant. The search for disease-associated traits relied mainly on comparing IBD patients with their genetically identical healthy co-twins within discordant pairs. Each individual had, on average, about 151 000 unique TCRalpha sequences and 181 000 unique TCRbeta sequences available for analysis.

About this clonotype itself: The target of this receptor is not known.

Library preparation was by 5' RACE. The input for every TCR library was roughly 3.5 ug of total RNA. For each sample, cDNA synthesis was carried out in eight separate reactions using SMARTScribe reverse transcriptase. During cDNA synthesis, template switching introduced unique molecular identifiers that contained a 6-nucleotide sample barcode. TCRalpha and TCRbeta cDNA was amplified in two nested PCRs of roughly 17 and 9 cycles, and bead purification was carried out after each PCR. Before amplification, the cDNA was treated with uracil DNA-glycosylase and purified using the QIAquick PCR purification kit. The second PCR added Illumina TruSeq-compatible adapters along with sample-specific barcodes. TapeStation and Qubit were used to check library quality and concentration, and 4 to 6 ng of each library went into the pool. Sequencing of the pooled libraries was done on an Illumina HiSeq2500 single-index Rapid Run using custom sequencing primers and 2 x 100 bp reads. The original pipeline was this. MiGEC version 1.2.6 was used for UMI-based consensus assembly, which corrected PCR and sequencing errors. MiXCR version 2.1.1 was used for V(D)J alignment, clonotype assembly and CDR3 extraction. Gene usage, clonotype sharing and MAIT/NKT TCR abundance were normalised by analysing the top 1000, 10 000 and 20 000 clonotypes per sample. After downsampling to 27 000 UMIs, diversity was calculated as the inverse Simpson index using the vegan R package. Paired Mann-Whitney U tests were applied to discordant twin pairs, with Benjamini-Hochberg correction for multiple testing. With the reads reprocessed by TCRdb, a single entry stands for each CDR3 protein sequence and no DNA is reported. The V and J calls reflect TCRdb's pipeline rather than the authors' work. In this sample's table one finds around 140,000 distinct CDR3 sequences. 2.4% of the sample is taken by the ten largest.

CDR1 DFQATT and CDR2 SNEGSKA are derived from the germline V gene (reference sequence). The CDR3 runs 15 residues from the cysteine to the phenylalanine. DNA was not recorded. What the work shows at the level of the full study, not this receptor alone: Compared with healthy twins, IBD patients shared fewer clonotypes with other individuals, and the difference was most pronounced in patients with signs of disease activity. Differing immunosuppressive treatments among patients may have added background noise and inter-individual variability to the repertoires. The results gave no support for a single strong signal or clonotype linked to IBD. IBD patients had lower TCRbeta repertoire diversity, measured by the inverse Simpson index, than their healthy co-twins. Different T cell subtypes could not be distinguished in the analysis. No difference in repertoire similarity was observed between concordant and discordant twins, possibly owing to limited statistical power.

An approximately 2.5 ml peripheral blood sample was drawn into PAXgene tubes per donor and stored at -80°C. Without any T cell sorting, total RNA was extracted from whole blood using the PAXgene blood miRNA kit on an automated QIAcube. Peripheral blood from monozygotic twin pairs concordant or discordant for inflammatory bowel disease was subjected to deep TCRalpha and TCRbeta repertoire profiling with unique molecular barcoding. For every twin pair, smoking habits were documented, and each individual was categorised as a current, former or never smoker. The TCR was taken from a human donor with ulcerative colitis or Crohn's disease, or a healthy co-twin of an affected twin (not recorded which). The rearranged chain carries TRBV20-1 and TRBJ1-5; TCRdb calls TRBD1, which cannot be checked without DNA. Source material: blood. This receptor has the CDR3 CSAGRGGRGGQPQHF.